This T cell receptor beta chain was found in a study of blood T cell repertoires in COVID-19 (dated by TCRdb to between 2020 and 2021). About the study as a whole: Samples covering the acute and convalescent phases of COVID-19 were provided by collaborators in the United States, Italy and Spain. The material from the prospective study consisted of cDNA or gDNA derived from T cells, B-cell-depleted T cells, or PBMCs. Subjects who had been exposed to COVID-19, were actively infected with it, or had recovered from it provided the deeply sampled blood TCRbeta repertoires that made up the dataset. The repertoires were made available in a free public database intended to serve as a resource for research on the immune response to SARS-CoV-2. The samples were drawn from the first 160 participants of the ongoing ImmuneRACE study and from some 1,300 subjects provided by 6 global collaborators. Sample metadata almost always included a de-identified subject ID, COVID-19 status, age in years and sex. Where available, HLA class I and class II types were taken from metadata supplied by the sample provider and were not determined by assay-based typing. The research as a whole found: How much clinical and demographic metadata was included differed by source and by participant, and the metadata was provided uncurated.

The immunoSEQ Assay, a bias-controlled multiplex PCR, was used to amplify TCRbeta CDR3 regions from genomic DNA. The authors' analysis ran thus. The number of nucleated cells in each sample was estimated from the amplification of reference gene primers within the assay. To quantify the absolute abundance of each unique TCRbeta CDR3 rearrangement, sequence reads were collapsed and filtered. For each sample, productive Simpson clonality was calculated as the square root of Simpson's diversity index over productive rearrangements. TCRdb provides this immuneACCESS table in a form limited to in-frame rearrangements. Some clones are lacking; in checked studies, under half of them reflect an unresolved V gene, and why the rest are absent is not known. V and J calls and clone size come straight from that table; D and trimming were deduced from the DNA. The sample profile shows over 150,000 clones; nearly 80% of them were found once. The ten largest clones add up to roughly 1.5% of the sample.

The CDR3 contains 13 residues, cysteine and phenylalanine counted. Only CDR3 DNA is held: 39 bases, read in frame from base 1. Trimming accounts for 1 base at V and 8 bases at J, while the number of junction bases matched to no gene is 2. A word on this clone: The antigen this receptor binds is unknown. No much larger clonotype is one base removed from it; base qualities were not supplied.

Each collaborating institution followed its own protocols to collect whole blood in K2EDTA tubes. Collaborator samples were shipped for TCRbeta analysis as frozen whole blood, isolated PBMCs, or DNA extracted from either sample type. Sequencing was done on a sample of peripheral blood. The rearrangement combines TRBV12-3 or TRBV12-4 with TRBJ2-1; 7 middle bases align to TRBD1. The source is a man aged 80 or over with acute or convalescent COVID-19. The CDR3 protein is CASSLGGTDEQFF. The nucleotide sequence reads TGTGCCAGCAGTTTAGGGGGGACAGATGAGCAGTTCTTC.